This TCR beta chain originates from a study of T cell responses to AZD1222 COVID-19 vaccine. Study-level points and caveats: Clonal diversity may have been underestimated, and the donors were mostly white British, with more females than males. Baseline seropositivity characterized only a handful of AZD1222 recipients. Scientists sampled the repertoires only once the peak T cell response had passed.

A note on this clone: Antigen specificity is unknown.

CDR1 is SEHNR, CDR2 FQNEAQ, per germline (reference sequence). The CDR3 runs to 11 residues. Trimming pared 4 bases from V and 5 bases from J, leaving 3 bases between. The table came from immunoSEQ multiplex PCR; TCRdb's copy has only in-frame clones and leaves some out. The table includes approximately 70,000 clones, more than 70% detected once. The chain joins TRBV7-9 to TRBJ2-1; D unclear. The receptor was isolated from an adult who received the MenACWY meningococcal vaccine as a control. Sequences were derived from peripheral blood, sampled 28 days after the second dose of the MenACWY control vaccine. The CDR3 nucleotides are TGTGCCAGCAGCTACCACAATGAGCAGTTCTTC. It specifies CASSYHNEQFF.